The 13 T cell receptor beta chains in this list originate from one sample, sequenced in a study of cytomegalovirus exposure and HLA in healthy donors. PCR amplification relied on 60 Vbeta primers (plus 13 Jbeta primers). The data were produced by immunoSEQ multiplex PCR, yet TCRdb's version contains in-frame clones alone and is incomplete. Of roughly 200,000 clones listed, around 83% were seen once; the top ten hold approximately 1.8%. The specimen was PBMCs. The receptors come from a man aged 40-50 years in good health and CMV-seropositive.

This clone came up a few times. CDR3 sequence (DNA): TGTGCCAGCAGCCTCCGGGGGTCCTACAATGAGCAGTTCTTC. Protein product: CASSLRGSYNEQFF. This rearrangement joins TRBV5-8 to TRBJ2-1; D is possibly TRBD2 (6 bases). Germline CDR1 is SGHTS and CDR2 is YDEGEE. Trimming took off 4 bases at V and 1 base at J, with 9 bases between the two ends. This CDR3 region has 14 residues.

This chain uses TRBV7-6 with TRBJ1-2, with 8 bases aligning to TRBD1. Germline lookup yields CDR1 SGHVS and CDR2 FNYEAQ. V was clipped by 2 bases and J by 6 bases; unmatched bases: 2. The CDR3 contains 13 residues. The CDR3 protein is CASSLTGGNGYTF. The CDR3 nucleotides are TGTGCCAGCAGCTTAACAGGGGGGAATGGCTACACCTTC.

The chain links TRBV7-9 to TRBJ1-2; the D is unclear. V lost 3 bases and J 0 bases, leaving 11 bases between the germline ends. This CDR3 contains 15 residues. The V gene's germline CDR1 is SEHNR and CDR2 FQNEAQ (reference sequence). In DNA form, the CDR3 reads TGTGCCAGCAGCTTGCGTGCAGGTGCTAACTATGGCTACACCTTC. Its protein product is CASSLRAGANYGYTF.

The V and J genes are TRBV11-2 and TRBJ2-5; TRBD1 matches at 7 bases. The J call may be in error: the DNA end matches TRBJ2-7 better. The CDR3 totals 15 residues. Germline V gene lookup returns CDR1 SGHAT and CDR2 FQNNGV. CDR3 sequence: CASSSQTGWAYEQYF. In DNA form, the CDR3 reads TGTGCCAGCAGCTCGCAGACAGGGTGGGCCTACGAGCAGTACTTC.

This chain joins TRBV5-6 and TRBJ1-1; D is undetermined. This CDR3 is built from 12 residues. V was shortened by 2 bases and J by 1 base, with 3 bases between the two germline ends. CDR1 SGHDT and CDR2 YYEEEE come from the germline V gene. The CDR3 DNA is TGTGCCAGCAGCTTACAGAACACTGAAGCTTTCTTT. Translated, it gives CASSLQNTEAFF.

The V call is TRBV19, the J call TRBJ1-5; 9 bases line up with TRBD1. The CDR3 is 15 residues long. The J segment lost 6 bases and the V segment lost 6 bases, leaving 9 bases of the junction unmatched. The germline gives CDR1 LNHDA, CDR2 SQIVND (reference sequence). The CDR3 region has the DNA TGTGCCAGTAGATCCGGGACAGGGCACAGTCAGCCCCAGCATTTT. It encodes CASRSGTGHSQPQHF.

Details on this clone: One junction end does not reproduce the germline sequence, and a read error may be involved. Additional DNA sequences in this sample encode the identical CDR3. The chain uses TRBV9 and TRBJ2-5; a possible D gene is TRBD2 (6 bases). The length of the CDR3 is 15 residues. The V gene's germline CDR1 is SGDLS and CDR2 YYNGEE. The DNA for the CDR3 is TGTGCCAGCAGTGTAGGGCTAGCGACAAAAGAGACCCAGTACTTC. Encoded protein: CASSVGLATKETQYF.

Here the CDR3 DNA reads TGTGCCAGCGGGGGACTAGTCTACGAGCAGTACTTC. Protein sequence: CASGGLVYEQYF. V usage is TRBV2 and J usage is TRBJ2-7; 8 bases align to TRBD2. Trimming took 8 bases from V and 3 from J; bases not matched to a gene: 3. The germline V gene encodes CDR1 SNHLY and CDR2 FYNNEI. The CDR3 has 12 residues.

The gene calls are TRBV2 and TRBJ2-3, with D perhaps matching TRBD1 (6 bases). V shed 6 bases and J shed 6 bases, with 13 bases lying between them. The CDR3 is made up of 13 amino acids. Germline V lookup: CDR1 SNHLY, CDR2 FYNNEI. The CDR3 is CASSTRDTDTQYF. The CDR3 nucleotides read TGTGCCAGCAGCACCCGGGACACTGATACGCAGTATTTT.

The count of this clone is one. This chain uses TRBV18 with TRBJ2-3; 10 bases agree with TRBD1. From germline, CDR1 is KGHSH and CDR2 LQKENI. This CDR3 is built from 17 residues. V shed 2 bases, J shed 2 bases, and the junction held 7 bases outside the gene matches. This CDR3 is CASSPSPDRGYTDTQYF. For the CDR3, the DNA is TGTGCCAGCTCACCATCCCCGGACAGGGGGTACACAGATACGCAGTATTTT.

V is TRBV6-5 and J is TRBJ2-5; TRBD1 matches 7 bases. Germline lookup yields CDR1 MNHEY and CDR2 SVGAGI. The V and J ends lost 4 bases and 5 bases, in that order; junction bases with no gene match: 4. The CDR3 has 13 amino acids. The CDR3 nucleotides read TGTGCCAGCAGTTGGTACAGGGGTGAGACCCAGTACTTC. Encoded protein: CASSWYRGETQYF.

V and J are TRBV25-1 and TRBJ1-6; a possible D gene is TRBD1 (5 bases). The CDR3 length is 13 residues. Trimming pared 3 bases from V and 9 bases from J, leaving 9 bases between. Germline values: CDR1 MGHDK, CDR2 SYGVNS. This chain's CDR3 is CASSETAGSPLHF. The CDR3 coding sequence is TGTGCCAGCAGTGAGACAGCGGGTTCACCCCTCCACTTT.

This clone turned up a few times. The rearrangement joins TRBV5-1 to TRBJ2-7; 7 bases are shared with TRBD1. Trimming cost V 4 bases and J 7 bases; bases outside gene matches: 11. The germline CDR1 and CDR2 sequences are SGHRS and YFSETQ. The CDR3 runs to 14 residues. In DNA, the CDR3 is TGCGCCAGCAGCCCGGACAGGACCTATGGAGAGCAGTACTTC. It is translated as CASSPDRTYGEQYF. The full variable domain, in which reference TRBV5-1 and TRBJ2-7 provide the parts outside the CDR3, is KAGVTQTPRYLIKTRGQQVTLSCSPISGHRSVSWYQQTPGQGLQFLFEYFSETQRNKGNFPGRFSGRQFSNSRSEMNVSTLELGDSALYLCASSPDRTYGEQYFGPGTRLTVT.